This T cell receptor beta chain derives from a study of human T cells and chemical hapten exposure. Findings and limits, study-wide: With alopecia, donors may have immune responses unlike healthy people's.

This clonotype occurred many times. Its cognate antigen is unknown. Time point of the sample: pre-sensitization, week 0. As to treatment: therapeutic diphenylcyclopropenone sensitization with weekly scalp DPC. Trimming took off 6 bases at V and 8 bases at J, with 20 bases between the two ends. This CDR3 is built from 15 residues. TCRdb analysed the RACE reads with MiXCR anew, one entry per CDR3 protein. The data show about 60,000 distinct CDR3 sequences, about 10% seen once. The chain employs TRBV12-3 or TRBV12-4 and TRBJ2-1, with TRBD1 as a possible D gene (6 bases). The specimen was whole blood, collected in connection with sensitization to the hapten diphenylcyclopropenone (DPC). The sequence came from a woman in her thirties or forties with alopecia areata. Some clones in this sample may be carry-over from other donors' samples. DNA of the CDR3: TGTGCCAGCAGGGACGGACAGTCTTTTCAGGATGAGCAGTTCTTC. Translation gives CASRDGQSFQDEQFF.